These 18 T cell receptor beta chains were sequenced from one sample in a study of blood T cells in healthy people across ages. With a J-beta primer mix and a sample-barcoded 5' primer, a second PCR ran about 7 to 12 cycles. Each CDR3 protein gets one entry after TCRdb re-called the 5' RACE reads with MiXCR. Among hundreds of thousands of distinct CDR3 sequences listed, about 20% were seen once. Sequenced: blood. The receptor set was obtained from a man in his 70s in good health.

The rearrangement joins TRBV7-9 to TRBJ2-7; D perhaps matches TRBD1 (6 bases). CDR1 is SEHNR, CDR2 FQNEAQ, per germline (reference sequence). The CDR3 is 12 residues long. V lost 5 bases and J lost 3, with 8 bases in between. CDR3 bases: TGTGCCAGCAGCGTGGACAGCTACGAGCAGTACGTC. Its protein is CASSVDSYEQYV.

This clonotype occurred many times. The chain recombines TRBV21-1 with TRBJ1-3. TRBV21-1 counts as a pseudogene. The CDR3 sequence is 15 residues long. The CDR3 region has the DNA TGTGCCAGCAGCAAATGGGGCCCCGCGGGGTACACCATATATTTT. Amino acid sequence: CASSKWGPAGYTIYF.

V and J are TRBV6-5 and TRBJ1-5; no clear D gene. Germline CDR1 MNHEY, CDR2 SVGAGI. The CDR3 is 13 residues long. With 6 bases removed from V and 0 bases from J, the gap between germline ends came to 6 bases. The CDR3 is CASRTSSNQPQHF. For the CDR3, the DNA is TGTGCCAGCAGGACGTCTAGCAATCAGCCCCAGCATTTT.

This clonotype was detected a few times. This rearrangement joins TRBV12-3 or TRBV12-4 to TRBJ2-7; D is perhaps TRBD1 (5 bases). V was trimmed by 5 bases and J by 6 bases, leaving 11 bases between them. There are 12 residues in the CDR3. CDR3 sequence: CASSLRACEQYF. CDR3 coding DNA: TGTGCCAGCAGTCTCAGGGCCTGCGAGCAGTACTTC.

This clonotype has just a few counts. The V gene is TRBV3-1, the J gene TRBJ1-2; D might be TRBD1 (5 bases). CDR3 length equals 13 residues. Trimming pared 3 bases from V and 3 bases from J, leaving 8 bases between. From germline, CDR1 is LGHDT and CDR2 YNNKEL (reference sequence). CDR3 DNA sequence: TGTGCCAGCAGCCAGGGGGTTGACTATGGCTACACCTTC. This codes for CASSQGVDYGYTF.

CDR3 sequence (DNA): TGCGCCAGCAGCCCTGGGGCTTTGGACTATGGCTACACCTTC. Translation gives CASSPGALDYGYTF. The chain carries TRBV5-1 and TRBJ1-2, with a tentative D call TRBD1 (5 bases). Germline lookup yields CDR1 SGHRS and CDR2 YFSETQ. This CDR3 spans 14 amino acids. Between the trimmed V and J ends, which lost 4 bases and 3 bases, there was a span of 13 bases.

Regarding this clonotype: A read error may account for a junction end that differs from germline. The gene calls are TRBV12-3 or TRBV12-4 and TRBJ2-3, with TRBD2 matching over 8 bases. The CDR3 consists of 16 residues. CDR3 DNA: TGTGCCAGCAGTTTGAAGGTAGCGGGAAGCACAGATGCGCAGTATTTT. Its translation is CASSLKVAGSTDAQYF.

This clonotype was observed a handful of times. V is TRBV12-3 or TRBV12-4 and J is TRBJ2-3, with D perhaps TRBD1 (6 bases). Trimming stripped 6 bases from V and 3 bases from J, with 16 bases between. CDR3 length: 15 amino acids. This chain's CDR3 is CASRLDRLGTDTQYF. The CDR3 bases are TGTGCCAGCAGGCTCGACAGGCTAGGGACAGATACGCAGTATTTT.

The chain links TRBV2 to TRBJ1-1; maybe TRBD1 (6 bases). Germline values: CDR1 SNHLY, CDR2 FYNNEI. This CDR3 comprises 11 residues. Trimming shortened V by 8 bases and J by 7 bases, and 11 bases separated the two germline ends. CDR3: CASEYRVEAFF. CDR3 nucleotides: TGTGCCAGCGAATACAGGGTTGAAGCTTTCTTT.

A remark on this clonotype: A read error may be the cause here, since a much bigger clone is one base away. This rearrangement joins TRBV3-1 to TRBJ2-1; 10 bases match TRBD2. This CDR3 spans 14 amino acids. Germline V CDR1 and CDR2: LGHDT, YNNKEL (reference sequence). The CDR3 sequence: CASRTSGVTNERFF. As DNA, the CDR3 is TGTGCCAGCAGAACTAGCGGGGTTACAAATGAGCGGTTCTTC.

This chain joins TRBV7-8 and TRBJ2-7, with D tentatively TRBD1 (5 bases). Germline lookup yields CDR1 SGHVS and CDR2 FQNEAQ. The CDR3 loop spans 14 amino acids. V lost 0 bases to trimming and J lost 2 bases, with 8 bases between them. The CDR3 reads CASSLAKGAYEQYF. CDR3 in DNA: TGTGCCAGCAGCTTAGCGAAAGGGGCCTACGAGCAGTACTTC.

This clonotype came up a few times. The gene calls are TRBV12-3 or TRBV12-4 and TRBJ2-7; TRBD2 agrees at 7 bases. The J call may not be correct, given that the DNA end is closer to TRBJ2-1. The CDR3 totals 13 residues. The CDR3 sequence: CASSLGEGYEQFF. In DNA form, the CDR3 reads TGTGCCAGCAGTTTAGGGGAGGGGTACGAGCAGTTCTTC.

The genes are TRBV7-9 and TRBJ2-5; D is ambiguous. V lost 6 bases and J lost 0, with 11 bases in between. The CDR3 totals 14 residues. Germline V gene data show CDR1 as SEHNR and CDR2 as FQNEAQ (reference sequence). For the CDR3, the DNA is TGTGCCAGCAGGTCGGACCAGTACCAAGAGACCCAGTACTTC. Translated, it gives CASRSDQYQETQYF.

Notes on this clonotype: Given a much more abundant clone one base away, this may be a read error. This chain links TRBV29-1 with TRBJ2-5; TRBD2 might be the D (5 bases). The J call is uncertain, as TRBJ2-1 better fits the DNA end. This CDR3 is 14 amino acids long. Germline lookup yields CDR1 SQVTM and CDR2 ANQGSEA. The CDR3, as DNA: TGCAGCGTTGAACCCCCGTTCCGAGGGAATGAGCAGTTCTTC. Its protein product is CSVEPPFRGNEQFF.

In its sample, this clonotype was seen a few times. The chain combines TRBV7-2 with TRBJ1-2, with TRBD1 identical over 7 bases. Germline V gives CDR1 SGHTA, CDR2 FQGNSA. With V trimmed by 5 bases and J by 6 bases, 12 bases remained unmatched. CDR3 length equals 15 residues. The CDR3 region has the DNA TGTGCCAGCAGCCCCCTCAAGGGGACAGTTCATGGCTACACCTTC. Translation gives CASSPLKGTVHGYTF.

The CDR3 DNA reads TGTGCCAGCCGCGGAGATTATAGCAATCAGCCCCAGCATTTT. Encoded protein: CASRGDYSNQPQHF. The chain links TRBV6-2 or TRBV6-3 to TRBJ1-5; D uncertain. The germline V gene has CDR1 MNHEY and CDR2 SVGEGT. There are 14 residues in the CDR3. Trimming took off 8 bases at V and 0 bases at J, with 11 bases between the two ends.

This clonotype was seen only a few times. In DNA form, the CDR3 reads TGCGCCAGCAGCTTGCACCATGATCCCTCCTACAATGAGCAGTTCTTC. This codes for CASSLHHDPSYNEQFF. The genes are TRBV5-1 and TRBJ2-1, with D unclear. Trimming removed 1 base at V and 0 bases at J, with 11 bases between. CDR1 is SGHRS and CDR2 is YFSETQ in the germline V gene. CDR3 length equals 16 residues.

The chain uses TRBV11-2 and TRBJ2-2; 13 bases align to TRBD2. Germline V gene data show CDR1 as SGHAT and CDR2 as FQNNGV. CDR3 size: 15 residues. The J segment lost 3 bases and the V segment lost 6 bases, leaving 1 base of the junction unmatched. The CDR3 sequence: CASRGLAGDTGELFF. The DNA for the CDR3 is TGTGCCAGCAGAGGACTAGCGGGGGACACCGGGGAGCTGTTTTTT.